The following is a T cell receptor (beta chain) sequence with its context. This sample was included in a study of patients and donors after allogeneic stem cell transplantation. Each CDR3 protein gets one entry after TCRdb re-called the RT-PCR reads with MiXCR. The table shows about a million distinct CDR3 sequences, with roughly 17% occurring only once. Per the germline V gene, CDR1 is KGHDR and CDR2 is SFDVKD. The V gene end was trimmed by 7 bases and the J gene end by 0 bases; junction bases not matched to a gene: 6. CDR3 size: 17 residues. This TCR was recovered from a human donor who was either an allogeneic HSCT recipient or a stem cell or donor lymphocyte infusion donor (not recorded which). It is not recorded whose cells these are; they may come from a transplant donor. This sequence joins TRBV24-1 and TRBJ2-1, with 12 bases aligning to TRBD2. The sequenced sample was blood, either unsorted or a sorted T cell fraction (not recorded which). As DNA, the CDR3 is TGTGCCACCAGCTCGACTAGCGGGGGTTCCTCCTACAATGAGCAGTTCTTC. Translated: CATSSTSGGSSYNEQFF.